These T cell receptor beta chains were read from a single sample in a study of CD8 T cells in Susac syndrome. MiXCR, applied by TCRdb to the immunoSEQ multiplex PCR reads, yields one record per CDR3 protein. The data contain fewer than 350,000 distinct CDR3 sequences, over 75% of them singletons. The source material was CD8+ T cells from PBMCs. Every receptor here comes from a human donor with multiple sclerosis. CDR3s include the opening cysteine and the closing phenylalanine or tryptophan. D genes are given only for firm matches. A clone size is listed for some rows: how often the clone was seen (once, few, many), or a class if it is expanded.

TRBJ2-7	TRBD2	16	TRBV6-6	few	TGTGCCAGCAGTTACATGCTAGCGGGAGTCGGGTACGAGCAGTACTTC	CASSYMLAGVGYEQYF
TRBJ2-1	TRBD2	15	TRBV5-1	NA	TGCGCCAGCAGCTTACTAGCGGGAGAGGCCGGTGAGCAGTTCTTC	CASSLLAGEAGEQFF
TRBJ1-2	NA	13	TRBV29-1	NA	TGCAGCGTGCACGGTGGAGGGCAGGGTGGCTACACCTTC	CSVHGGGQGGYTF
TRBJ2-7	NA	16	TRBV7-9	once	TGTGCCAGCAGCTTGGGACCCTCGGACGAAACCTACGAGCAGTACTTC	CASSLGPSDETYEQYF
TRBJ2-1	NA	13	TRBV6-2/TRBV6-3	few	TGTGCCAGCAGTTATGCCGGCTACAATGAGCAGTTCTTC	CASSYAGYNEQFF
TRBJ1-1	NA	15	TRBV12-3/TRBV12-4	NA	TGTGCCAGCAGTTTGCTTTGGATATTGCGCACTGAAGCTTTCTTT	CASSLLWILRTEAFF
TRBJ1-5	NA	15	TRBV19	NA	TGTGCCAGTAGTATCATCGGGGGCCCCCTTCAGCCCCAGCATTTT	CASSIIGGPLQPQHF
TRBJ2-4	NA	14	TRBV2	few	TGTGCCAGCAGTGAGACCCCAAAATCGGACATTCAGTACTTC	CASSETPKSDIQYF
TRBJ1-2	TRBD1	13	TRBV6-5	once	TGTGCCAGCAGCACTAGGACAGGGGCTGGCTACACCTTC	CASSTRTGAGYTF
TRBJ2-2	NA	15	TRBV6-5	NA	TGTGCCAGCAGTTACTCGATTGGGGGGAGCGGGGAGCTGTTTTTT	CASSYSIGGSGELFF
TRBJ2-4	TRBD1	19	TRBV29-1	NA	TGCAGCGTCCGCCCGGGACAGGGGTCACCTAGACTAGCCAAAAACATTCAGTACTTC	CSVRPGQGSPRLAKNIQYF
TRBJ1-3	NA	15	TRBV7-9	NA	TGTGCCAGCAGCTTACTTCAATCTTCTGGAAACACCATATATTTT	CASSLLQSSGNTIYF
TRBJ1-1	TRBD1	14	TRBV30	NA	TGTGCCTGGAGTTCAGGACAGGGGAGGCCTGAAGCTTTCTTT	CAWSSGQGRPEAFF
TRBJ2-2	TRBD1	11	TRBV6-2/TRBV6-3	NA	TGTGCCCACAGGGGGGCCGGGGAGCTGTTTTTT	CAHRGAGELFF
TRBJ1-1	TRBD1	15	TRBV20-1	NA	TGCAGTGCTAGAGAATTCGACAGGGGGCTCACTGAAGCTTTCTTT	CSAREFDRGLTEAFF
TRBJ1-1	NA	14	TRBV28	NA	TGTGCCAGCAGTTTTGTCGGGGCTCCCACTGAAGCTTTCTTT	CASSFVGAPTEAFF
TRBJ1-1	TRBD1	13	TRBV7-9	NA	TGTGCCAGCATCCCGACAGGGGGCACTGAAGCTTTCTTT	CASIPTGGTEAFF
TRBJ2-3	NA	12	TRBV27	NA	TGTGCCAGCCTTGGAGGCACAGATACGCAGTATTTT	CASLGGTDTQYF
TRBJ2-3	NA	13	TRBV15	NA	TGTGCCACCAGCAGCCGGGAGAGAGATACGCAGTATTTT	CATSSRERDTQYF
TRBJ2-1	NA	14	TRBV28	NA	TGTGCCAGCAGTTTAACCGGGAGCGGCGATGAGCAGTTCTTC	CASSLTGSGDEQFF
TRBJ2-7	TRBD1	13	TRBV6-5	NA	TGTGCCAGCAGACAGGGGGAATCCTACGAGCAGTACTTC	CASRQGESYEQYF
TRBJ2-7	NA	11	TRBV19	NA	TGTGCCAGTGGACGGGTCTACGAGCAGTACTTC	CASGRVYEQYF
TRBJ1-1	NA	13	TRBV10-3	NA	TGTGCCATCAGAGGACTGATGAACACTGAAGCTTTCTTT	CAIRGLMNTEAFF
TRBJ2-7	TRBD2	15	TRBV4-1	few	TGCGCCAGCAGCCAAGGGCCTAGCGGGAGATACGAGCAGTACTTC	CASSQGPSGRYEQYF
TRBJ2-1	TRBD1	15	TRBV7-9	NA	TGTGCCAGCAGCCCGGGACAGGGGATCTACAATGAGCAGTCCTTC	CASSPGQGIYNEQSF
TRBJ1-1	NA	15	TRBV20-1	NA	TGCAGTGCTAGTGGGCTAGTTTACAAGAACACTGAAGCTTTCTTT	CSASGLVYKNTEAFF
TRBJ2-1	TRBD2	16	TRBV7-9	NA	TGTGCCAGCAGCTTAGCGGCTAGCGGGACCTACAATGAGCAGTTCTTC	CASSLAASGTYNEQFF
TRBJ2-2	TRBD1	15	TRBV10-3	NA	TGTGCCATAGCGACAGGGGGATCGAACACCGGGGAGCTGTTTTTT	CAIATGGSNTGELFF
TRBJ2-1	TRBD2	17	TRBV14	NA	TGTGCCAGCAGCCAAGAGGCTAGCGGGAGCTCCTACAATGAGCAGTTCTTC	CASSQEASGSSYNEQFF
TRBJ2-1	TRBD2	15	TRBV9	NA	TGTGCCAGCAGCGTAGATCTAGCGGGATACAATGAGCAGTTCTTC	CASSVDLAGYNEQFF
TRBJ2-1	TRBD2	18	TRBV28	NA	TGTGCCAGCAGTTCCTCACACGTGGGACTTGCCTCGGGACTAAGGGTGTTCTTC	CASSSSHVGLASGLRVFF
TRBJ2-2	NA	16	TRBV28	NA	TGTGCCAGCACTCTAGACCCCGACGGAGGCACCGGGGAGCTGTTTTTT	CASTLDPDGGTGELFF
TRBJ1-4	NA	15	TRBV5-6	NA	TGTGCCAGCAGCCCGGTGGAGGGACTAAATGAAAAACTGTTTTTT	CASSPVEGLNEKLFF
TRBJ1-4	TRBD1	16	TRBV25-1	NA	TGTGCCAGCAGTCTCCACAGGGGGGTGAGGAATGAAAAACTGTTTTTT	CASSLHRGVRNEKLFF
TRBJ2-1	NA	13	TRBV4-1	NA	TGCGCCAGCAGAACAGCGTCGGCAAATGAGCAGTTCTTC	CASRTASANEQFF
TRBJ2-7	TRBD2	15	TRBV6-2/TRBV6-3	NA	TGTGCCAGCAGTTACGAGACTAGCGGGAGGGCCGAGCAGTACTTC	CASSYETSGRAEQYF
TRBJ2-7	TRBD1	16	TRBV7-9	NA	TGTGCCAGCAGGAAAACCGGGACAGGCGACTCCTACGAGCAGTACTTC	CASRKTGTGDSYEQYF
TRBJ2-1	NA	16	TRBV28	NA	TGTGCCAGCACCCCACCAGCGGAAAAGGAGGATGACGGGCAGTTCTTC	CASTPPAEKEDDGQFF
TRBJ1-1	NA	13	TRBV11-2	few	TGTGCCAGCAGCTTATTTGGTGGCACTGAAGCTTTCTTT	CASSLFGGTEAFF
TRBJ2-7	NA	13	TRBV27	NA	TGTGCCAGCAGTTTATCGAGCGACTACGAGCAGTACTTC	CASSLSSDYEQYF
TRBJ2-7	NA	15	TRBV4-3	NA	TGCGCCAGCAGCCAAGGAAGACAGCGCTCCTACGAGCAGTACTTC	CASSQGRQRSYEQYF
TRBJ2-7	TRBD1	15	TRBV25-1	NA	TGTGCCAGCAGTGAATGGACAGGGCTCAACCACGAGCAGTACTTC	CASSEWTGLNHEQYF
TRBJ1-3	NA	13	TRBV3-1	NA	TGTGCCAGCAGCCCCGAAGGCGGAAACACCATATATTTT	CASSPEGGNTIYF
TRBJ2-2	NA	14	TRBV12-3/TRBV12-4	NA	TGTGCCAGCGACCGTCCAGATGGGTCCGGGGAGCTGTTTTTT	CASDRPDGSGELFF
TRBJ1-5	NA	15	TRBV27	NA	TGTGCCAGCAGTGTCGGGATAAGGGGCAATCAGCCCCAGCATTTT	CASSVGIRGNQPQHF
TRBJ2-2	TRBD2	15	TRBV29-1	NA	TGCAGCGTTGAGGGAGGGACGGTGAACACCGGGGAGCTGTTTTTT	CSVEGGTVNTGELFF
TRBJ2-7	TRBD1	13	TRBV29-1	NA	TGCAGCGTTGGGGGGACAGGGTTAGGGGAGCAGTACTTC	CSVGGTGLGEQYF
TRBJ1-1	NA	17	TRBV11-3	NA	TGTGCCAGCAGCTTTAGATTCGGGGACCGAGAGAACACTGAAGCTTTCTTT	CASSFRFGDRENTEAFF
TRBJ2-1	NA	16	TRBV30	NA	TGTGCCTGGAGTGTGGGGACTCCAGCTAGATACAATGAGCAGTTCTTC	CAWSVGTPARYNEQFF
TRBJ2-7	NA	14	TRBV27	NA	TGTGCCAGCAGTTTTGGGGGCGCGCGTTACGAGCAGTACTTC	CASSFGGARYEQYF
TRBJ2-7	TRBD1	15	TRBV28	NA	TGTGCCAGCAGTTTCCAGGGGGACCCTTCCTACGAGCAGTACTTC	CASSFQGDPSYEQYF
TRBJ2-7	TRBD2	13	TRBV6-2/TRBV6-3	NA	TGTGCCAGTCTTAGCGGGCCAGGAGGAGAGCAGTACTTC	CASLSGPGGEQYF
TRBJ1-1	NA	12	TRBV20-1	once	TGCAGTGGAGAAAGCATGAACACTGAAGCTTTCTTT	CSGESMNTEAFF
TRBJ2-7	NA	12	TRBV20-1	NA	TGCAGTGCTAGGTGGTTAGCATACGAGCAGTACTTC	CSARWLAYEQYF
TRBJ2-1	NA	11	TRBV30	NA	TGTGCCTGGAGTCTTTCTAATGAGCAGTTCTTC	CAWSLSNEQFF
TRBJ2-1	TRBD1	16	TRBV27	NA	TGTGCCAGCAGTTTCCCGGGACAGGGGCCATCAGGTGAGCAGTTCTTC	CASSFPGQGPSGEQFF
TRBJ1-5	NA	15	TRBV4-1	NA	TGCGCCAGCAGCCAAGCTGGGGTTTTGACCCAGCCCCAGCATTTT	CASSQAGVLTQPQHF
TRBJ1-1	NA	15	TRBV18	NA	TGTGCCAGCTCACCACCCCTGCGGGGGGGTACTGAAGCTTTCTTT	CASSPPLRGGTEAFF
TRBJ1-1	TRBD1	17	TRBV28	NA	TGTGCCAGCGGCCCGAGGGGAGCGGACAGGGGACAAGGGGGAGCTTTCTTT	CASGPRGADRGQGGAFF
TRBJ2-1	NA	13	TRBV13	NA	TGTGCCAGCAGCAATCGGGCCCACAATGAGCAGTTCTTC	CASSNRAHNEQFF